The clone carrying this TCR beta chain was counted between two and nine times. Its antigen is still unknown. The data belong to a study of T-cell memory formation after mild COVID-19. Study-wide context: TCR clusters showed largely donor specificity. Whole-study findings and limits: Those CD4+ clones that contracted were mainly in CM and EM (CD8+ ones in EMRA). Memory from before infection featured some responding clones, which suggests cross-reactive memory joined.

The CDR3 covers 12 residues. Germline values: CDR1 DFQATT, CDR2 SNEGSKA (reference sequence). V shed 4 bases and J shed 2 bases, with 8 bases lying between them. TCRalpha and TCRbeta libraries used 5'RACE with constant-segment primers and UMIs. Each CDR3 protein gets one entry after TCRdb re-called the 5' RACE reads with MiXCR. The table shows just over 50,000 distinct CDR3 sequences, with approximately 9.1% occurring only once. This chain links TRBV20-1 with TRBJ2-5; no firm D call. This TCR came from an adult woman who had mild COVID-19 (a few samples of this study predate the infection). Cell type and time point are not known. Source material: PBMCs or a T cell subset sorted from them (not recorded which). In DNA, the CDR3 is TGCAGTGCTACCAGAGAGCAAGAGACCCAGTACTTC. It is translated as CSATREQETQYF.